This T cell receptor (beta chain) was identified during a study of blood T cell repertoires in COVID-19. This CDR3 has 14 amino acids. V was shortened by 0 bases and J by 8 bases, with 11 bases between the two germline ends. Germline V gene lookup returns CDR1 SGHRS and CDR2 YFSETQ. The assay was immunoSEQ multiplex PCR, and TCRdb's table has in-frame clones only and misses some. The repertoire holds 65,000 to 95,000 clones, with about 79% as singletons. The sample holds one count of this clone. The chain carries TRBV5-1 and TRBJ1-4; a possible D gene is TRBD1 (5 bases). Sequencing input: peripheral blood. The receptor was derived from a woman aged 45-59 years with acute or convalescent COVID-19. The CDR3 DNA sequence: TGCGCCAGCAGCTTGGGGCAGGGTAACGAAAAACTGTTTTTT. Residues: CASSLGQGNEKLFF.